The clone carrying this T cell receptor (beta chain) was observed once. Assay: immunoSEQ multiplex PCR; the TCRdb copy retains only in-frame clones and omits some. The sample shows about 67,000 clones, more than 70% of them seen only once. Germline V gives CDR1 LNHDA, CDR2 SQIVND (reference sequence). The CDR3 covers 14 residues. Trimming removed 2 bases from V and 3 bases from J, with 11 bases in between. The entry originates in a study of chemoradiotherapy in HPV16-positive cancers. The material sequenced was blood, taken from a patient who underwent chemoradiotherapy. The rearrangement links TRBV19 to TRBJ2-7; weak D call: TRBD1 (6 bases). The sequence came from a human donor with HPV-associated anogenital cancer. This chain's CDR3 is CASSIPGESYEQYF. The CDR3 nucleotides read TGTGCCAGTAGTATACCAGGGGAAAGCTACGAGCAGTACTTC.